The clone carrying this T cell receptor beta chain was counted only a few times. This sample was included in a study of cytomegalovirus exposure and HLA in healthy donors. The length of the CDR3 is 14 residues. Trimming cost V 4 bases and J 0 bases; bases outside gene matches: 3. Looked up from germline, CDR1 is MNHNY and CDR2 is SVGAGI (reference sequence). It was with 60 Vbeta and 13 Jbeta primers that the PCR ran. Data came from immunoSEQ multiplex PCR; TCRdb stores just in-frame clones and leaves some out. The data show 150,000 to 200,000 clones, with about 73% seen just once and less than 15% held by the top ten.

The chain combines TRBV6-6 with TRBJ2-7, with 7 nucleotides matching TRBD1. Sequenced sample: PBMCs. The receptor comes from a woman aged 45-60 years in good health and CMV-seropositive. The CDR3 sequence is CASSSRDSSYEQYF. As DNA, the CDR3 is TGTGCCAGCAGTTCCCGGGACAGCTCCTACGAGCAGTACTTC.